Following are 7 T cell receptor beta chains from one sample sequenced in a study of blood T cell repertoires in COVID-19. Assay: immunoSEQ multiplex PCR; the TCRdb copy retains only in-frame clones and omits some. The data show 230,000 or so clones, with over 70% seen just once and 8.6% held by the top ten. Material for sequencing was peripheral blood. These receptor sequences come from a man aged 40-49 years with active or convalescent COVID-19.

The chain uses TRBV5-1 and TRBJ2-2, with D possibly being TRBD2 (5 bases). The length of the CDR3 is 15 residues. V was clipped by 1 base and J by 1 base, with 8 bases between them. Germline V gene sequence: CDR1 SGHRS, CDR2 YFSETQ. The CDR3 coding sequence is TGCGCCAGCAGCTTGCCCAGCGGGAACACCGGGGAGCTGTTTTTT. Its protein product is CASSLPSGNTGELFF.

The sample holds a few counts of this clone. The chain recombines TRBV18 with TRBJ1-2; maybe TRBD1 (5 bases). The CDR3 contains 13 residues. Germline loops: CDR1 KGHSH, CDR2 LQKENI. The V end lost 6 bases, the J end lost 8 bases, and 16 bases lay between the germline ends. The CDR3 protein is CASSRRWGEGYTF. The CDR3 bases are TGTGCCAGCTCCCGTAGGTGGGGCGAGGGCTACACCTTC. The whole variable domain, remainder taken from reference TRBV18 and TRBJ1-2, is NAGVMQNPRHLVRRRGQEARLRCSPMKGHSHVYWYRQLPEEGLKFMVYLQKENIIDESGMPKERFSAEFPKEGPSILRIQQVVRGDSAAYFCASSRRWGEGYTFGSGTRLTVV.

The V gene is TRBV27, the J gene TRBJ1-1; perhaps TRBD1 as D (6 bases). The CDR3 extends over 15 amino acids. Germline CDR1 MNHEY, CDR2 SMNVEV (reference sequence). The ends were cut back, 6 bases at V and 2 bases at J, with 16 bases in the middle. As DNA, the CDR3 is TGTGCCAGCAGGCCCGCGAGGACAGTCAACACTGAAGCTTTCTTT. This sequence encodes CASRPARTVNTEAFF.

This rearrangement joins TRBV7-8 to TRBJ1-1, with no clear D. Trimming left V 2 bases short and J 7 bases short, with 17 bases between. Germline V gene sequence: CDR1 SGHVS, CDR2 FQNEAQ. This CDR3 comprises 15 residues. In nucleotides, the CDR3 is TGTGCCAGCAGCTTAAGGGAGGGTGTGGAGAATGAAGCTTTCTTT. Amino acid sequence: CASSLREGVENEAFF.

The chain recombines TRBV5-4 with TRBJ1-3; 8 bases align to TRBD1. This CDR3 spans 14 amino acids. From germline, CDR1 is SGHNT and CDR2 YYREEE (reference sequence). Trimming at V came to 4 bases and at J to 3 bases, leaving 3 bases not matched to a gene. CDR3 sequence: CASSPGGYGNTIYF. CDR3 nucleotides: TGTGCCAGCAGCCCAGGGGGCTATGGAAACACCATATATTTT.

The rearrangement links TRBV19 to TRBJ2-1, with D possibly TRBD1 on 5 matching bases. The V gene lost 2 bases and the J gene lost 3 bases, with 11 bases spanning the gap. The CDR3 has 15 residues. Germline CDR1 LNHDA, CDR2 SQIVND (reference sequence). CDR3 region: CASSIKQGVYNEQFF. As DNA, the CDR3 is TGTGCCAGTAGTATAAAGCAGGGCGTCTACAATGAGCAGTTCTTC.

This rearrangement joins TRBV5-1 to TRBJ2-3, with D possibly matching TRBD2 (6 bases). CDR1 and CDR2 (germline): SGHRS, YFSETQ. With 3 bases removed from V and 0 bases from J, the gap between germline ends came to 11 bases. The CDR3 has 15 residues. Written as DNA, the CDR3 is TGCGCCAGCAGCTCCCTAGGGACTAGCACAGATACGCAGTATTTT. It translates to CASSSLGTSTDTQYF. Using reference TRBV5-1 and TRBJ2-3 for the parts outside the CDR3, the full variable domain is KAGVTQTPRYLIKTRGQQVTLSCSPISGHRSVSWYQQTPGQGLQFLFEYFSETQRNKGNFPGRFSGRQFSNSRSEMNVSTLELGDSALYLCASSSLGTSTDTQYFGPGTRLTVL.